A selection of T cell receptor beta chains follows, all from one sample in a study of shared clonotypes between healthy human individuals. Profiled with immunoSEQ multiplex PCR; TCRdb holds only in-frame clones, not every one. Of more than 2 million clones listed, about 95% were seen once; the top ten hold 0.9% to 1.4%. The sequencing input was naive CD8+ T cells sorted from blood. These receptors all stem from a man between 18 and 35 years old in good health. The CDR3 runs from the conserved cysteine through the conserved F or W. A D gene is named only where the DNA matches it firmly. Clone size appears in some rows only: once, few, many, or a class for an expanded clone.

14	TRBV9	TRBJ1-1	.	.	TGTGCCAGCAGCCCCAGTCCCGGTAGCGCTGAAGCTTTCTTT	CASSPSPGSAEAFF
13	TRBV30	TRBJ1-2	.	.	TGTGCCTGGAGTGTAACTCTGGCTCATGGCTACACCTTC	CAWSVTLAHGYTF
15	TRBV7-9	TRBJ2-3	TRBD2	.	TGTGCCAGCAGCGACCTAGCGGGAGTGACAGATACGCAGTATTTT	CASSDLAGVTDTQYF
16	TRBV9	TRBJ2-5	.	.	TGTGCCAGCAGCCCATCGGCAGGCGCACCCACAGAGACCCAGTACTTC	CASSPSAGAPTETQYF
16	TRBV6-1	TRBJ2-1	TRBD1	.	TGTGCCAGCAGTGAATTGCGGGGACAGGGGTACAATGAGCAGTTCTTC	CASSELRGQGYNEQFF
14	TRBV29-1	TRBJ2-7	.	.	TGCAGCGTTGAGGGGACCGACAGCTCCTACGAGCAGTACTTC	CSVEGTDSSYEQYF
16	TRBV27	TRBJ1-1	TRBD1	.	TGTGCCAGCAGTTTATCTCCCGGGACAGGGAACACTGAAGCTTTCTTT	CASSLSPGTGNTEAFF
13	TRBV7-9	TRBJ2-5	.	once	TGTGCCAGCAGCTTCGGAGAGTACGGGAACCAGTACTTC	CASSFGEYGNQYF
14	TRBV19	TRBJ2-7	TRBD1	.	TGTGCCAGTAGTATCGGGACAGGGTTTGGGGAGCAGTACTTC	CASSIGTGFGEQYF
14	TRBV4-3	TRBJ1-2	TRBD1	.	TGCGCCAGCAGCCCGGACAGGGCCACCTATGGCTACACCTTC	CASSPDRATYGYTF
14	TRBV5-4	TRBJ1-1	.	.	TGTGCCAGCACAGTACAGGGAGGGAACACTGAAGCTTTCTTT	CASTVQGGNTEAFF
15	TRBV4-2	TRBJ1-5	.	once	TGTGCCAGCAGCCAAGAGGCGGGGGTGAGTCAGCCCCAGCATTTT	CASSQEAGVSQPQHF
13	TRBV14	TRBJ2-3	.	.	TGTGCCAGCAGCTCATGGATCACAGATACGCAGTATTTT	CASSSWITDTQYF
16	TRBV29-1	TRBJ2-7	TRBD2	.	TGCAGCTTCCGGACTAGCGGGGCCCCGCTCACCTACGAGCAGTACTTC	CSFRTSGAPLTYEQYF
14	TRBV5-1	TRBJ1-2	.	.	TGCGCCAGCAGCTTTGACAGCGAATCCTATGGCTACACCTTC	CASSFDSESYGYTF
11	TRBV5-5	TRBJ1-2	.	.	TGTGCCAGCAGCTTTTCCTATGGCTACACCTTC	CASSFSYGYTF
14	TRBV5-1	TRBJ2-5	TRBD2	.	TGCGCCAGCAGCCTGGGACTAGCGGGAGAGACCCAGTACTTC	CASSLGLAGETQYF
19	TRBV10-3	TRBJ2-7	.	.	TGTGCCATCAGTGATTTGCGGCTAGCCGACCAGAGGGGCCCCGGCGAGCAGTACTTC	CAISDLRLADQRGPGEQYF
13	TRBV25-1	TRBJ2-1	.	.	TGTGCCAGCAGCTACCTCGCAGGCAATGAGCAGTTCTTC	CASSYLAGNEQFF
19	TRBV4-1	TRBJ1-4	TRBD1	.	TGCGCCAGCAGCCATCCACTTGGGACAGCTGAACTAAATAATGAAAAACTGTTTTTT	CASSHPLGTAELNNEKLFF
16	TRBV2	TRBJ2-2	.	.	TGTGCCAGCAGCCTACCCCTATCTAGCTTGACCGGGGAGCTGTTTTTT	CASSLPLSSLTGELFF
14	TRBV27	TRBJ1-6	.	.	TGTGCCAGCAGTCCCTCCTTCCTGGCTTCACCCCTCCACTTT	CASSPSFLASPLHF
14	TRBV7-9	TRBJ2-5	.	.	TGTGCCAGCAGCTCGGTGGAGATACAAGAGACCCAGTACTTC	CASSSVEIQETQYF
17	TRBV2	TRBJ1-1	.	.	TGTGCCAGCAGTGGTGACAGGACTACAGTCTCAAATACTGAAGCTTTCTTT	CASSGDRTTVSNTEAFF
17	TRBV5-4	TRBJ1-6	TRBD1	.	TGTGCCAGCAGCTTGGAAGGACAGGGGTGGTATAATTCACCCCTCCACTTT	CASSLEGQGWYNSPLHF
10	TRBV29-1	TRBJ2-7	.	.	TGCAGCCCGAGCTCCTACGAGCAGTACTTC	CSPSSYEQYF
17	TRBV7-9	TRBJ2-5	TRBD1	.	TGTGCCAGCAGCTTAGGGTCCGAGGGACAGGGGCGGGAGACCCAGTACTTC	CASSLGSEGQGRETQYF
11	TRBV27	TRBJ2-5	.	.	TGTGCCAGCAGGGGGGGAGAGACCCAGTACTTC	CASRGGETQYF
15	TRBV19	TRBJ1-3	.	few	TGTGCCAGTAGTATCTCCCGAGCCTTCGGAAACACCATATATTTT	CASSISRAFGNTIYF